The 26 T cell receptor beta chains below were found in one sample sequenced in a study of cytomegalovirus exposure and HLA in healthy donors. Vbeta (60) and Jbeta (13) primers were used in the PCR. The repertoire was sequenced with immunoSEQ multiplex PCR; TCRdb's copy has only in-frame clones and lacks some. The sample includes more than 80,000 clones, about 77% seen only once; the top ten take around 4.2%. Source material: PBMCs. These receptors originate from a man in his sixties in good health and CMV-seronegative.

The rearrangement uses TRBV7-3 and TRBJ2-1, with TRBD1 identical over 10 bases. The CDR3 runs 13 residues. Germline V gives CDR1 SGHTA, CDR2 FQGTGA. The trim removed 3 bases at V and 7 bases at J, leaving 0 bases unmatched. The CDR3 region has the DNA TGTGCCAGCAGCTTGGGACAGGGGAATGAGCAGTTCTTC. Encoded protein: CASSLGQGNEQFF.

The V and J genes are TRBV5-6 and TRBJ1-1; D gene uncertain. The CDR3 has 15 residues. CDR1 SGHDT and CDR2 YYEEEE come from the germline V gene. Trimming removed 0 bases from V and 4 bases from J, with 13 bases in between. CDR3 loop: CASSLDVGHPTEAFF. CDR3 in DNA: TGTGCCAGCAGCTTGGATGTCGGTCATCCCACTGAAGCTTTCTTT.

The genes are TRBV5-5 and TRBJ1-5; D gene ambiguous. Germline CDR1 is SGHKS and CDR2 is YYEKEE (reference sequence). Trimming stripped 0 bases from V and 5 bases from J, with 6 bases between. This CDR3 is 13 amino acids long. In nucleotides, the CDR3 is TGTGCCAGCAGCTTGGCCGGGGATCAGCCCCAGCATTTT. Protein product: CASSLAGDQPQHF.

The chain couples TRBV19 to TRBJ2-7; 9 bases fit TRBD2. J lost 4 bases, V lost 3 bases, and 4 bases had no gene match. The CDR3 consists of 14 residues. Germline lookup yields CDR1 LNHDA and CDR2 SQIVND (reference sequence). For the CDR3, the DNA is TGTGCCAGTAGTATTAGCGGGGGACTTTACGAGCAGTACTTC. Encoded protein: CASSISGGLYEQYF.

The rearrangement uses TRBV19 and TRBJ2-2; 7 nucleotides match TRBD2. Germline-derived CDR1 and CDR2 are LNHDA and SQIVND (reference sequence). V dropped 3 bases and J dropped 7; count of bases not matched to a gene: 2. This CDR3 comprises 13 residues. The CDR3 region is CASSMGGFGELFF. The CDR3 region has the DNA TGTGCCAGTAGTATGGGGGGGTTCGGGGAGCTGTTTTTT.

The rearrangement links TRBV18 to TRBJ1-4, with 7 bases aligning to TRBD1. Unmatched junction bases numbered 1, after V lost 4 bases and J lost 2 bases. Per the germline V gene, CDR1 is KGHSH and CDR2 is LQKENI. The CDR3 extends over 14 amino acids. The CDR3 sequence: CASSLDRTNEKLFF. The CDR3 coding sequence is TGTGCCAGCTCACTGGACAGGACTAATGAAAAACTGTTTTTT. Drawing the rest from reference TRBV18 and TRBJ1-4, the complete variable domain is NAGVMQNPRHLVRRRGQEARLRCSPMKGHSHVYWYRQLPEEGLKFMVYLQKENIIDESGMPKERFSAEFPKEGPSILRIQQVVRGDSAAYFCASSLDRTNEKLFFGSGTQLSVL.

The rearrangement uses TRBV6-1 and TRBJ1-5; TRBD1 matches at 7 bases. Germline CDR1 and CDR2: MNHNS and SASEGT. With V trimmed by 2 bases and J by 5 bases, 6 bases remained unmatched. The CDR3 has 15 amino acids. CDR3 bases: TGTGCCAGCAGTGAAAGAGGGGACAGCCATCAGCCCCAGCATTTT. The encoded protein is CASSERGDSHQPQHF.

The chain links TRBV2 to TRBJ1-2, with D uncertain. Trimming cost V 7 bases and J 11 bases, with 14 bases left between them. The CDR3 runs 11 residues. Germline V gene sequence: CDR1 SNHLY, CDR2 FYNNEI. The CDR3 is CASTMGPRYTF. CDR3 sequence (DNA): TGTGCCAGCACCATGGGCCCGCGTTACACCTTC. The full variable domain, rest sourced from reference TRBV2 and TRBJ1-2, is EPEVTQTPSHQVTQMGQEVILRCVPISNHLYFYWYRQILGQKVEFLVSFYNNEISEKSEIFDDQFSVERPDGSNFTLKIRSTKLEDSAMYFCASTMGPRYTFGSGTRLTVV.

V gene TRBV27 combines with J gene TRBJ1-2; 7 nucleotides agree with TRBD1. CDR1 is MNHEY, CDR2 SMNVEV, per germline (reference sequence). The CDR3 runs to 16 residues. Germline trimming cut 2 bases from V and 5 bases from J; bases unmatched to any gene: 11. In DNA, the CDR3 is TGTGCCAGCAGTTTAGGATCGCACAGGGGTGGATATGGCTACACCTTC. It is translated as CASSLGSHRGGYGYTF.

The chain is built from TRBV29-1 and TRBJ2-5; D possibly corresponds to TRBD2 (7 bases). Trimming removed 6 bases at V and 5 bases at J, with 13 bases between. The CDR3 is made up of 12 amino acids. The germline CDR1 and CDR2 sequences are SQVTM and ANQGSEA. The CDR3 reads CSVRGAVETQYF. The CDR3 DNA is TGCAGCGTCCGGGGGGCCGTCGAGACCCAGTACTTC.

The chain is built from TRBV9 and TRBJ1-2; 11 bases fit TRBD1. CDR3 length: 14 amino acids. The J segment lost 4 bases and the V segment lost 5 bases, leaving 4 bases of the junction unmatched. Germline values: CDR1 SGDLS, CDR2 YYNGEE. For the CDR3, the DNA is TGTGCCAGCAGAGGGACAGGGGGGATCTATGGCTACACCTTC. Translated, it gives CASRGTGGIYGYTF. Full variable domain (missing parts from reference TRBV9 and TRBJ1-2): DSGVTQTPKHLITATGQRVTLRCSPRSGDLSVYWYQQSLDQGLQFLIQYYNGEERAKGNILERFSAQQFPDLHSELNLSSLELGDSALYFCASRGTGGIYGYTFGSGTRLTVV.

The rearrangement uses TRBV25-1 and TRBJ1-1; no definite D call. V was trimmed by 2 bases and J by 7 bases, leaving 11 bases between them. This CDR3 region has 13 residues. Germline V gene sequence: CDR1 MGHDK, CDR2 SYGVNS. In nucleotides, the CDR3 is TGTGCCAGCAGTGAACGGGGTACCCTTGAAGCTTTCTTT. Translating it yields CASSERGTLEAFF.

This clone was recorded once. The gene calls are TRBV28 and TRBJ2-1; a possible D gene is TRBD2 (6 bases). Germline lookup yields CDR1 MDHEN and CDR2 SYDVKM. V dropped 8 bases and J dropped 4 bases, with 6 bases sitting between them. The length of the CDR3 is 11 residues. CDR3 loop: CASGGYNEQFF. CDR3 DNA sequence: TGTGCCAGCGGGGGGTACAATGAGCAGTTCTTC. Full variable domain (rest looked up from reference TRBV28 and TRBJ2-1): DVKVTQSSRYLVKRTGEKVFLECVQDMDHENMFWYRQDPGLGLRLIYFSYDVKMKEKGDIPEGYSVSREKKERFSLILESASTNQTSMYLCASGGYNEQFFGPGTRLTVL.

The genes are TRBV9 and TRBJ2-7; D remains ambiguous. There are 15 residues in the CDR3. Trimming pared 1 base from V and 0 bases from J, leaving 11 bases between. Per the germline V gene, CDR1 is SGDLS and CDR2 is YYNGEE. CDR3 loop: CASSVFPGFSYEQYF. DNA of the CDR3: TGTGCCAGCAGCGTATTTCCAGGTTTCTCCTACGAGCAGTACTTC.

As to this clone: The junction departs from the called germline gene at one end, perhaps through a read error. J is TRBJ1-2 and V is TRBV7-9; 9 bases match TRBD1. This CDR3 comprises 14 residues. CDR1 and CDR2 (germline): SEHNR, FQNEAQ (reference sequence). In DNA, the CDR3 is TGTTCCAGCAGCGCCCGGACAGGGGTGGATGGCTACACCTTC. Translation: CSSSARTGVDGYTF.

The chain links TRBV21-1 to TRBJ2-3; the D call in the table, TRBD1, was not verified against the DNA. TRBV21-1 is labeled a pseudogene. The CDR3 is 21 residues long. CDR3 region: CASSKIPSGAGPSLFTDTQYF. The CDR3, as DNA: TGTGCCAGCAGCAAAATTCCCAGTGGGGCAGGGCCCTCCCTTTTCACAGATACGCAGTATTTT.

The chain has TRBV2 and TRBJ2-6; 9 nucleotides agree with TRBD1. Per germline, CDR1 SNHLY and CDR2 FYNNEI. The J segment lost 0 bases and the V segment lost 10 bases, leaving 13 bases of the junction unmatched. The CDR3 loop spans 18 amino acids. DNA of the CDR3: TGTGCCAACCAAAAGGGACAGGGACCTTACTCTGGGGCCAACGTCCTGACTTTC. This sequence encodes CANQKGQGPYSGANVLTF.

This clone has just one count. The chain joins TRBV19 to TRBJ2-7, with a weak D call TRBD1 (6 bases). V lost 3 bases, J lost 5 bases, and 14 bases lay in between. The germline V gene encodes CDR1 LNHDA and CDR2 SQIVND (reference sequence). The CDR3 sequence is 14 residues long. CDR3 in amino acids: CASSIVGAGDEQYF. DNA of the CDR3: TGTGCCAGTAGTATCGTGGGGGCGGGCGACGAGCAGTACTTC.

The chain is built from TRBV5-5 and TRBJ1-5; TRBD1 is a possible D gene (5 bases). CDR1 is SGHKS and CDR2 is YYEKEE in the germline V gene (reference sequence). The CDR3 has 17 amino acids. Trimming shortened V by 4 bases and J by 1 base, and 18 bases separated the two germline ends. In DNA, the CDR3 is TGTGCCAGCAGCCCGGTGTGGGGCAGGCAAAGCAATCAGCCCCAGCATTTT. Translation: CASSPVWGRQSNQPQHF.

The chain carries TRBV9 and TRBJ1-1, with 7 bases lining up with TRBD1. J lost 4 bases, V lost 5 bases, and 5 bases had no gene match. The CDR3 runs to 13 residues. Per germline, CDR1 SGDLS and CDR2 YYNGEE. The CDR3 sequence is CASSKGGGTEAFF. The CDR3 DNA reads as TGTGCCAGCAGTAAAGGGGGCGGCACTGAAGCTTTCTTT.

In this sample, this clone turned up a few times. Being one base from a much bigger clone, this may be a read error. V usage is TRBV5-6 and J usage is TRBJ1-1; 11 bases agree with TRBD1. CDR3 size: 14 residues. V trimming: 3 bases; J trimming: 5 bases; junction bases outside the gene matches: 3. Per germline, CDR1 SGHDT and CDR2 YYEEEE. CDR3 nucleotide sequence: TGTGCCAGCAGCTCCGGGACAGGGGGGACTGAAGCTTTCTTT. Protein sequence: CASSSGTGGTEAFF.

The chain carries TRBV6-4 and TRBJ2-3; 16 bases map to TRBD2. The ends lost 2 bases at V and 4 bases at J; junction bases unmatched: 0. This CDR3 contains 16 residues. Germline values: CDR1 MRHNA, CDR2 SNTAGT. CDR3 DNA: TGTGCCAGCAGTGACGGGACTAGCGGGGGGGCAGATACGCAGTATTTT. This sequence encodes CASSDGTSGGADTQYF.

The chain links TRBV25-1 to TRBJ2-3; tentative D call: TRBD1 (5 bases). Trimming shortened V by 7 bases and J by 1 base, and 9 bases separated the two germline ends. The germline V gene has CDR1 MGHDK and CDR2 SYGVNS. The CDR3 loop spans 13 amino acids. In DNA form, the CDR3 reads TGTGCCAGCACTGGGGCCGGCACAGATACGCAGTATTTT. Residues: CASTGAGTDTQYF.

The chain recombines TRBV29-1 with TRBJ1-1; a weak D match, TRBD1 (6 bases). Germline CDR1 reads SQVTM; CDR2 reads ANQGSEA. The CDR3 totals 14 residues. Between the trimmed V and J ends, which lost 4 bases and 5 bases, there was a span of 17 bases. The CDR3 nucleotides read TGCAGCGTTGCCCGAGCAGGGGAGGGGACTGAAGCTTTCTTT. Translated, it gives CSVARAGEGTEAFF.

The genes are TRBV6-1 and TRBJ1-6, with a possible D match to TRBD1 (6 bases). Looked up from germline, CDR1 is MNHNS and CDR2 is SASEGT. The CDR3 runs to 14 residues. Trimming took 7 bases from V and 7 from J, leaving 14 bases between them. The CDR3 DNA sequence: TGTGCCAGCACCATCGGGAGGGGGAATTCACCCCTCCACTTT. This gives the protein CASTIGRGNSPLHF.

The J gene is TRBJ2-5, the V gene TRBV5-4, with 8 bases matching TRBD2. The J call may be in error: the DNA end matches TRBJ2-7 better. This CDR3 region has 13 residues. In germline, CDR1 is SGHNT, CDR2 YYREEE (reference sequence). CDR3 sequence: CASSPGGAYEQYF. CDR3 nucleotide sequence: TGTGCCAGCAGCCCCGGGGGGGCCTACGAGCAGTACTTC.